This is a list of T cell receptor beta chains from one sample in a study of blood T cells in healthy people across ages. TCRdb re-analysed the 5' RACE reads in MiXCR, keeping a single row per CDR3 protein. This repertoire shows hundreds of thousands of distinct CDR3 sequences, 40% to 45% found once; its top ten account for around 30%. Sequencing was done on a sample of blood. These receptors were obtained from a man at least 80 years old in good health. Each CDR3 is given with its conserved first and last residue. Fields, in order: J gene, V gene, CDR3 protein.

TRBJ1-6,TRBV20-1,CSARTRQGGTLHF
TRBJ1-6,TRBV16,CASSQQGNHSPLHF
TRBJ1-2,TRBV20-1,CSGGVVEGGYTF
TRBJ1-1,TRBV29-1,CSVDKGQANTEAFF
TRBJ2-3,TRBV3-1,CASSQDREVDTQYF
TRBJ2-5,TRBV21-1,CASSKDRWGQNEQYF
TRBJ2-7,TRBV29-1,CSVGPLAGRNEQYF
TRBJ2-7,TRBV12-3/TRBV12-4,CASSLSSENEQYF
TRBJ2-7,TRBV27,CASSLSGVGSYEQYF
TRBJ2-1,TRBV12-3/TRBV12-4,CASSLSGNYYNEQFF
TRBJ2-7,TRBV7-8,CASSLGSRIYEQYF
TRBJ2-3,TRBV20-1,CSARDLPASTDTQYF
TRBJ2-7,TRBV25-1,CASSDLGTGGNEQYF
TRBJ2-5,TRBV5-1,CASSFGLAVQEGETQYF
TRBJ1-1,TRBV4-3,CASSQVWGNTGAFF
TRBJ2-7,TRBV6-2/TRBV6-3,CASSLTQGPGEQYF
TRBJ2-5,TRBV28,CASNWGDRAFLKTQYF
TRBJ1-3,TRBV7-2,CASSPRGTGWNSGNTIYF
TRBJ2-2,TRBV7-2,CASSSRAQNTGELFF
TRBJ2-1,TRBV6-2/TRBV6-3,CASSRELVGAFWEQFF
TRBJ2-3,TRBV28,CASRRPSTDTQYF
TRBJ2-6,TRBV7-3,CASSSQAGGFSGANVLTF
TRBJ2-1,TRBV20-1,CSARSQRTYNEQFF
.,TRBV5-1,CASSLAPLAGQETQYF
TRBJ2-3,TRBV6-1,CAGEVGTTTDTQYF
TRBJ2-1,TRBV6-2/TRBV6-3,CASTLLETHEQFF
TRBJ2-7,TRBV7-8,CASSLHGGPSYEQYF
TRBJ2-3,TRBV9,CASSAESGGWDTQYF
TRBJ2-5,TRBV27,CASSLWTSGSQTQYF
TRBJ1-5,TRBV20-1,CSASGGQQSNQPQHF
TRBJ2-2,TRBV27,CASSLSGLPGELFF
TRBJ2-3,TRBV2,CASSGTRGADTQYF
TRBJ1-3,TRBV10-2,CASSGDPNTIYF